The T cell receptor beta chain under discussion was sequenced for a study of shared clonotypes between healthy human individuals. Germline values: CDR1 LNHDA, CDR2 SQIVND (reference sequence). Trimming shortened V by 6 bases and J by 10 bases, and 16 bases separated the two germline ends. The length of the CDR3 is 14 residues. CD45RO-negative cells were positively selected for CCR7, leaving out terminally differentiated effector memory CD45RA+ cells. Repertoires were generated with immunoSEQ multiplex PCR, while TCRdb's copy carries only in-frame clones and drops some. The sample comprises about 2 million clones, about 95% of which are singletons, and around 1.1% rests with the top ten.

The sequence was obtained from a young man in good health. The sequenced sample was naive CD8+ T cells sorted from blood. This chain joins TRBV19 and TRBJ1-6; no firm D call. The CDR3 loop reads CASSYSQEPSPLHF. CDR3 DNA: TGTGCCAGTAGCTATAGTCAGGAACCGTCACCCCTCCACTTT.